This T cell receptor (beta chain) comes out of a study of CD8 T cells in ankylosing spondylitis. Study-level findings and limits: Both synovial fluid and blood in reactive arthritis had previously been reported to carry some motif variants. Seven to nine highly homologous variants formed a TCR beta motif that appeared characteristic of ankylosing spondylitis blood. From matched ankylosing spondylitis synovial fluid, disease-linked clones were reportedly recovered at significantly enriched levels.

Using quantitative 5'-RACE with molecular barcodes, the authors made TCR beta libraries. TCRdb passed the 5' RACE reads through MiXCR, listing each CDR3 protein once. The repertoire includes fewer than 150,000 distinct CDR3 sequences, 5.5% to 7.5% of them detected once, and about an eighth sits in the top ten. The length of the CDR3 is 19 residues. Germline CDR1 and CDR2: LNHNV and YYDKDF (reference sequence). V gave up 2 bases and J gave up 9 bases; unmatched junction bases: 19. As for this clonotype: Its antigen is not known.

The chain carries TRBV15 and TRBJ2-1; 10 bases agree with TRBD2. The source material was blood, either unsorted or a sorted T cell fraction (not recorded which). The receptor was derived from a female donor with ankylosing spondylitis or in good health (not recorded which). CDR3 amino acids: CATSRPTGLADTRLGEQFF. The CDR3 nucleotides read TGTGCCACCAGCAGACCTACAGGACTAGCGGATACCAGGTTGGGTGAGCAGTTCTTC.